The 2 T cell receptor beta chains listed next were all sequenced from one sample in a study of cytomegalovirus exposure and HLA in healthy donors. The PCR contained 60 Vbeta and 13 Jbeta primers. The method was immunoSEQ multiplex PCR; TCRdb's version includes in-frame clones alone and lacks a portion of them. The repertoire has about 130,000 clones, around 80% of them found once; the top ten carry over 1%. Sequenced material: PBMCs. The source is a human donor in good health.

The sample holds a few counts of this clone. The chain employs TRBV5-6 and TRBJ2-1; D unresolved. CDR3 length equals 15 residues. V lost 1 base to trimming and J lost 6 bases, with 14 bases between them. Germline-derived CDR1 and CDR2 are SGHDT and YYEEEE. Written as DNA, the CDR3 is TGTGCCAGCAGCTTGTTGGTCCTGGCGGCCAATGAGCAGTTCTTC. This sequence encodes CASSLLVLAANEQFF.

The rearrangement links TRBV4-2 to TRBJ1-6, with D maybe TRBD1 (6 bases). Trimming pared 5 bases from V and 7 bases from J, leaving 12 bases between. The CDR3 consists of 14 residues. Germline lookup yields CDR1 LGHNA and CDR2 YNFKEQ. CDR3 DNA: TGTGCCAGCAGCTCCACAGGGTTGAATTCACCCCTCCACTTT. It is translated as CASSSTGLNSPLHF.